This T cell receptor beta chain comes out of a study of T-cell memory formation after mild COVID-19 (dated by TCRdb to about 2021). Regarding the complete study: TCR sequence clusters from the two donors were found to be largely donor specific. Two young, previously healthy adult volunteers made up the cohort, one male and one female. Longitudinal TCRalpha and TCRbeta repertoire sequencing tracked T-cell clones expanding and contracting after mild COVID-19 in a couple of donors. Study-level results and caveats: SARS-CoV-2 specificity was not confirmed for the second-wave clones peaking on day 37. The detection of some responding clones in pre-infection memory suggests that pre-existing cross-reactive memory T cells joined the SARS-CoV-2 response. Only two mild cases were covered in the study, and larger cohorts including severe cases with pre-infection samples were considered necessary. Clones contracting from day 15 to 85 had balanced CD4/CD8 phenotypes, while a second wave expanding from day 15 to 37 was biased towards CD4+. Contracting CD4+ clones were found mainly in CM and EM memory subsets, while CD8+ clones were enriched in EMRA.

Ficoll-Paque density gradient centrifugation was used to isolate PBMCs. In the case of this clonotype: Its cognate antigen has yet to be identified. Base qualities are missing; no much larger clone stands one base away.

The CDR3 has 14 amino acids, counting the end cysteine and phenylalanine. Only the CDR3 DNA is retained, 42 bases long and in frame from the first base. Looking up the germline V gene (reference sequence) yields CDR1 DFQATT and CDR2 SNEGSKA. Clipping removes 0 bases from V and 2 bases from J, with 3 as the unmatched junction base count. Sequencing took place on an Illumina NovaSeq 6000. cDNA libraries for TCRalpha and TCRbeta were prepared by 5'RACE using constant-segment primers, with sample barcodes and unique molecular identifiers added. RNA was extracted from every sample with Trizol reagent. Amplification of the libraries took two PCR steps, and the second step added a second sample barcode plus Illumina TruSeq adapters. Sequencing of the libraries was done on an Illumina NovaSeq, producing 2 x 150 bp paired-end reads. As for how the authors treated the data: The reads were demultiplexed and collapsed into UMI-guided consensus sequences using migec v1.2.7. With mixcr v2.1.11, UMI consensuses were aligned to TRA and TRB V and J templates and assembled into clonotypes. Clonotypes were classified as expanded or contracted when called significant by both edgeR and NoisET, with noise models trained on biological replicates. edgeR calls used a false discovery rate-adjusted p below 0.01 and a log2 fold-change threshold of 1. PCA with hierarchical clustering of max-normalized trajectories of the 1000 most abundant clonotypes was used as exploratory dynamics analysis. The CD4 or CD8 phenotype of responding clones was assigned using the separately sequenced CD4+ and CD8+ repertoires. TCRdb handled the public reads itself, with Q25 trimming in fastp and clone calling in MiXCR, and kept productive beta chains. Here each entry gathers all rows of one CDR3 protein and keeps the most common genes and DNA. These V and J calls are TCRdb output, not the study's own analysis. In this sample the table shows approximately 350,000 distinct CDR3 sequences, 10% to 15% of which occur a single time. Jointly, the top ten make up 20% to 25% of the sample.

This TCR was sampled from a man younger than 35 who had mild COVID-19 (a few samples of this study predate the infection). The sample titles of this study are shuffled in the database, so cell type and time point are left out; the donor was told from shared clones. Source material: PBMCs or a T cell subset sorted from them (not recorded which). The sequence joins TRBV20-1 to TRBJ2-7, with TRBD1 matching 8 junction bases. The CDR3 region reads CSARDSRGPYEQYF. DNA sequence: TGCAGTGCTAGAGATTCCAGGGGGCCCTACGAGCAGTACTTC.